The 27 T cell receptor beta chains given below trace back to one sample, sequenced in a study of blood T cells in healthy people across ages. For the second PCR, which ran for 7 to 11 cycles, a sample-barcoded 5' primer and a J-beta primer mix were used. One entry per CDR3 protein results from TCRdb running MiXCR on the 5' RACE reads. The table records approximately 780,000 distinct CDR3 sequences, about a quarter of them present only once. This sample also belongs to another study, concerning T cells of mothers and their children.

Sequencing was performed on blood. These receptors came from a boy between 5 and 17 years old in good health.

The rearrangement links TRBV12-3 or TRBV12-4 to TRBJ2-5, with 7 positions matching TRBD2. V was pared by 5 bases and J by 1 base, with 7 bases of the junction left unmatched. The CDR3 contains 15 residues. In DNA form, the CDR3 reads TGTGCCAGCAGTCCAGGCGGGGGTCTCCAAGAGACCCAGTACTTC. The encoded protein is CASSPGGGLQETQYF.

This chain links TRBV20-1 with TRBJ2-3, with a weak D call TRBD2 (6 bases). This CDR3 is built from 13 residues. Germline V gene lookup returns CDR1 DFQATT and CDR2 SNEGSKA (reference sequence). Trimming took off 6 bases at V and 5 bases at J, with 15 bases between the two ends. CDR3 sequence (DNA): TGCAGTGCGTCAACGATGGGAGGAGATACGCAGTATTTT. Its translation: CSASTMGGDTQYF.

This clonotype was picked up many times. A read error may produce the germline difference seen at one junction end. The CDR3 sequence is CASSSTGTDTQYF. The DNA for the CDR3 is TGCGCCAGCAGCTCGACTGGCACAGATACGCAGTATTTT. J is TRBJ2-3 and V is TRBV6-5; D not certain. CDR1 and CDR2 from the germline V gene are MNHEY and SVGAGI. CDR3 length equals 13 residues.

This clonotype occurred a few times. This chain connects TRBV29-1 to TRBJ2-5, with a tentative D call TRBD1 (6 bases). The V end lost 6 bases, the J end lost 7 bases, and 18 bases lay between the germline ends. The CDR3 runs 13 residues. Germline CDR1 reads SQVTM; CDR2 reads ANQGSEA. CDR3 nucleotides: TGCAGCGTAGGGGACACTGGGGCGACGACCCAGTACTTC. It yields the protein CSVGDTGATTQYF.

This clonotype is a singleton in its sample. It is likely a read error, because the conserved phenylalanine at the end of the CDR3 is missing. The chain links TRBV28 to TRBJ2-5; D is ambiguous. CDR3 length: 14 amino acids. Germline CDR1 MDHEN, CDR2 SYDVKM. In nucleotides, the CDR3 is TGTGCAAGCAGCCCCGACAACGGCCAAGAGACCCAGTACCTC. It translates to CASSPDNGQETQYL.

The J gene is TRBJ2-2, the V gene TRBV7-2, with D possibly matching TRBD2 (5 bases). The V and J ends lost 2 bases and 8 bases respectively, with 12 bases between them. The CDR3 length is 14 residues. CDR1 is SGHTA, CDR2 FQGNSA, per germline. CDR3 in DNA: TGTGCCAGCAGCTTAAGGACCCCGGGAGGGGAGCTGTTTTTT. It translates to CASSLRTPGGELFF.

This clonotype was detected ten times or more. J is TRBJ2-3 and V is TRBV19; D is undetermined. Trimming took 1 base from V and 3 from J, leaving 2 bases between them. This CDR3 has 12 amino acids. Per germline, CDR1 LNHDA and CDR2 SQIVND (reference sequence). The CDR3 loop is CASSIGTDTQYF. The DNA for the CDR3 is TGTGCCAGTAGTATAGGGACAGATACGCAGTATTTT.

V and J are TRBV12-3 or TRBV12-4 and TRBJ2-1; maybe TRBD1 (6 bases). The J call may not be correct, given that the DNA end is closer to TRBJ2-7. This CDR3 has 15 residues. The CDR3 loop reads CASRAPGARWGWQYF. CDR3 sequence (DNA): TGTGCCAGCAGGGCCCCAGGGGCGCGTTGGGGTTGGCAGTACTTC.

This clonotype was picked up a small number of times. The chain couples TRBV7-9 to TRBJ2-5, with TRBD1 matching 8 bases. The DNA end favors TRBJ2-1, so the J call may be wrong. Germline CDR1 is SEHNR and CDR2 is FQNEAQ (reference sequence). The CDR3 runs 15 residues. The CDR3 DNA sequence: TGTGCCAGCAGCCGAACAGGGGGAAGTAGAAATGAGCAGTTCTTC. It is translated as CASSRTGGSRNEQFF.

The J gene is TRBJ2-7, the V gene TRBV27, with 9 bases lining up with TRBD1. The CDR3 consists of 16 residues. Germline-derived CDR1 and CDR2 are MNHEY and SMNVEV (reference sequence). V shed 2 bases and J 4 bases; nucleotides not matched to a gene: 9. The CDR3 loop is CASSLHRGRVPYEQYF. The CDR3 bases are TGTGCCAGCAGTTTACACAGGGGGCGAGTTCCATACGAGCAGTACTTC.

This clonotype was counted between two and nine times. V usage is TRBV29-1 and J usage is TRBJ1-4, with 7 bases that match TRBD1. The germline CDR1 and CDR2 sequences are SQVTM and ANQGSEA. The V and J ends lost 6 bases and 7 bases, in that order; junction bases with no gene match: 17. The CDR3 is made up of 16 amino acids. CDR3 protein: CSVGVQGKGSSEKLFF. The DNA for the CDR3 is TGCAGCGTGGGGGTACAGGGGAAGGGGTCGAGTGAAAAACTGTTTTTT.

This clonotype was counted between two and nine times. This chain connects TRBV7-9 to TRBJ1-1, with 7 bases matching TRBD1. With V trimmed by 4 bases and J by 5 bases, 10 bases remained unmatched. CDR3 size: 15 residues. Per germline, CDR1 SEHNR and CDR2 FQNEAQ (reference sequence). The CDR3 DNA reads TGTGCCAGCAGCTCGTCAGACAGGGTAGGAACTGAAGCTTTCTTT. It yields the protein CASSSSDRVGTEAFF.

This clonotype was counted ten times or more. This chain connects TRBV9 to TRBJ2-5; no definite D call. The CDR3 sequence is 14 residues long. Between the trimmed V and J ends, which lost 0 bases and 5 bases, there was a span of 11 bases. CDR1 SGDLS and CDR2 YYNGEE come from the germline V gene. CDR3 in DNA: TGTGCCAGCAGCGTAGATGCCCTCGAGGAGACCCAGTACTTC. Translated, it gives CASSVDALEETQYF.

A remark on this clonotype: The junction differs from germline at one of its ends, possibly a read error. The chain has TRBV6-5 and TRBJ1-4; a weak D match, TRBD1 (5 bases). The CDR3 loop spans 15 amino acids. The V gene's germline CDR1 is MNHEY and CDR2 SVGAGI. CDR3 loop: CASSSSGTAKEKLFF. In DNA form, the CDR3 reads TGTGCCAGCAGTTCCTCCGGGACGGCTAAGGAAAAACTGTTTTTT.

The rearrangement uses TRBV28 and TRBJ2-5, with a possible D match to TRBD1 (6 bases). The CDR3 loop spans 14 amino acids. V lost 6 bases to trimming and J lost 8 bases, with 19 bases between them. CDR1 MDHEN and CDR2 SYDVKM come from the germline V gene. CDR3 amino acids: CASSPTGVRGTQYF. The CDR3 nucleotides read TGTGCCAGCAGCCCGACAGGAGTCCGGGGTACCCAGTACTTC. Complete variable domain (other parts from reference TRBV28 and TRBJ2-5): DVKVTQSSRYLVKRTGEKVFLECVQDMDHENMFWYRQDPGLGLRLIYFSYDVKMKEKGDIPEGYSVSREKKERFSLILESASTNQTSMYLCASSPTGVRGTQYFGPGTRLLVL.

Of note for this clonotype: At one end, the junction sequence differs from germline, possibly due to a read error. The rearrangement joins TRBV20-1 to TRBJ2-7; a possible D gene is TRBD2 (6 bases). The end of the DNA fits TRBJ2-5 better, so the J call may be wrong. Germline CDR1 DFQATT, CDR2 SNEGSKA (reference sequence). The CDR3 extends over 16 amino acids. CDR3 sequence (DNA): TGCAGTACTAGACCGACTAGTAGGGGTTCCCAAGAGACCCAGTACTTC. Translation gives CSTRPTSRGSQETQYF.

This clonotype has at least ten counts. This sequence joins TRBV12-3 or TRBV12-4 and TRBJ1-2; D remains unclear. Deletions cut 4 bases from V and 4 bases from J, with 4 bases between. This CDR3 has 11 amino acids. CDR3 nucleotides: TGTGCCAGCAGTTCCTTCTATGGCTACACCTTC. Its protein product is CASSSFYGYTF.

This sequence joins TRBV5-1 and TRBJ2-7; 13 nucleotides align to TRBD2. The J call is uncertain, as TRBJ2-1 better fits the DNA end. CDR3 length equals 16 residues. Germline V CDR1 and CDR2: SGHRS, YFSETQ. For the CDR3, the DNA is TGCGCCAGCAGTGGGACTAGCGGGGTGACCTACAATGAGCAGTTCTTC. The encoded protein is CASSGTSGVTYNEQFF.

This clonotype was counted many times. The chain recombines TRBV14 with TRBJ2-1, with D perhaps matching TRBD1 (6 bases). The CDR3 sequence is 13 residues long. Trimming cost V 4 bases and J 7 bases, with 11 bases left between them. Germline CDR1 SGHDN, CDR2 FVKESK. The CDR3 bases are TGTGCCAGCAGCCCTACAAGGGGGAATGAGCAGTTCTTC. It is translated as CASSPTRGNEQFF.

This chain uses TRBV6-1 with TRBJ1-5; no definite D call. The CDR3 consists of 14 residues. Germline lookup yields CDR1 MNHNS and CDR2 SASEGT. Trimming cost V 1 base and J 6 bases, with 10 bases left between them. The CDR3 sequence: CASSEGGRAQPQHF. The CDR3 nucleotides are TGTGCCAGCAGTGAAGGAGGAAGGGCTCAGCCCCAGCATTTT.

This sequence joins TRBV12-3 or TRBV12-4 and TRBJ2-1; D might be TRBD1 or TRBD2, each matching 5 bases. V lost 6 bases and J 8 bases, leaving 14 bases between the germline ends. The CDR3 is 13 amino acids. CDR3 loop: CASRTGTKDEQFF. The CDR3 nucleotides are TGTGCCAGCAGAACCGGGACGAAGGATGAGCAGTTCTTC.

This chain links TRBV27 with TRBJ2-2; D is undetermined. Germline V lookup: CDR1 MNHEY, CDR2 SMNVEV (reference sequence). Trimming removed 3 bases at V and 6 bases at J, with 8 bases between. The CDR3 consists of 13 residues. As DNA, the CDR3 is TGTGCCAGCAGTTTTAGGGCGTCCGGGGAGCTGTTTTTT. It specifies CASSFRASGELFF.

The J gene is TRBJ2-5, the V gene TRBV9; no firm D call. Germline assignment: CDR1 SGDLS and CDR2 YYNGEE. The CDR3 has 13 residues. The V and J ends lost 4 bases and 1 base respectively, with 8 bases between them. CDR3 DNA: TGTGCCAGCAGCTGGGAAGTCCAAGAGACCCAGTACTTC. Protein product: CASSWEVQETQYF.

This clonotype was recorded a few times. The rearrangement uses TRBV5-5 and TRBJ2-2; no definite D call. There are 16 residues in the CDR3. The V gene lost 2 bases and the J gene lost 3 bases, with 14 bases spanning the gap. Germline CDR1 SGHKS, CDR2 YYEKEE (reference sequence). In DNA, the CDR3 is TGTGCCAGCAGCTTTGGTACAATAACACACACCGGGGAGCTGTTTTTT. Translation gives CASSFGTITHTGELFF.

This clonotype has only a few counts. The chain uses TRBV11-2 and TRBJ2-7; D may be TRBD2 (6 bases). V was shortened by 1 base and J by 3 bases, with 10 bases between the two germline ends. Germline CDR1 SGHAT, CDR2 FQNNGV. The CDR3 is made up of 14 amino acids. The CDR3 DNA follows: TGTGCCAGCAGCTTAGTGAGGGAGGACTACGAGCAGTACTTC. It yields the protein CASSLVREDYEQYF. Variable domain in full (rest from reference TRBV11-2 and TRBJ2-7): EAGVAQSPRYKIIEKRQSVAFWCNPISGHATLYWYQQILGQGPKLLIQFQNNGVVDDSQLPKDRFSAERLKGVDSTLKIQPAKLEDSAVYLCASSLVREDYEQYFGPGTRLTVT.

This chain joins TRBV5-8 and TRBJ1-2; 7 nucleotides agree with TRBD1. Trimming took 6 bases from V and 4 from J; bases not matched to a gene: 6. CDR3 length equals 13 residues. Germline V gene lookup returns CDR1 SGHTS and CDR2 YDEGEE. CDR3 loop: CASTNDRAYGYTF. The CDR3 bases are TGTGCCAGCACCAACGACAGGGCCTATGGCTACACCTTC.

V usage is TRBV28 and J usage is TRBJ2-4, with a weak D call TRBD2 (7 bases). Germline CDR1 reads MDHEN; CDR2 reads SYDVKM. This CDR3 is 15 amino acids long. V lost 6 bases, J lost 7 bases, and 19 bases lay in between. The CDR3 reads CASSSGDISGNIQYF. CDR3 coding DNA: TGTGCCAGCAGCAGCGGGGACATCTCGGGGAACATTCAGTACTTC.